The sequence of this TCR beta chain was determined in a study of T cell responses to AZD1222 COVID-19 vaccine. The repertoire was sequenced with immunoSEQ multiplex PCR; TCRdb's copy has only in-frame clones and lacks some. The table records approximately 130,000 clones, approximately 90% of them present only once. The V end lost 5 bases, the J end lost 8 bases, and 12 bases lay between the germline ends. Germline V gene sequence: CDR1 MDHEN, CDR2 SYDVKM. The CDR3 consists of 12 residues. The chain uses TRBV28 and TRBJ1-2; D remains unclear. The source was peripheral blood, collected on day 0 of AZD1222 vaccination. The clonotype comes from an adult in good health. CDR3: CASSPEVGGYTF. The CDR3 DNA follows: TGTGCCAGCAGTCCCGAGGTGGGAGGCTACACCTTC.